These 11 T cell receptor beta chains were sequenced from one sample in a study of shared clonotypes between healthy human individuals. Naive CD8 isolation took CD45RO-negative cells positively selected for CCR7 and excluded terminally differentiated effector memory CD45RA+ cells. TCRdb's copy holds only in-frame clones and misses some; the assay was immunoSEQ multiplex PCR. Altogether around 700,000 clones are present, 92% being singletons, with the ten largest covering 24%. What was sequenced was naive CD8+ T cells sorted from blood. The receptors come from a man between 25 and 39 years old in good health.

CDR3 in DNA: TGTGCCAGCAGTAGTACCGGTTTTGGGCCCTACGAGCAGTACTTC. Translating it yields CASSSTGFGPYEQYF. The V and J genes are TRBV6-5 and TRBJ2-7; D is unresolved. This CDR3 is 15 amino acids long. The ends were cut back, 5 bases at V and 2 bases at J, with 16 bases in the middle. The germline V gene has CDR1 MNHEY and CDR2 SVGAGI.

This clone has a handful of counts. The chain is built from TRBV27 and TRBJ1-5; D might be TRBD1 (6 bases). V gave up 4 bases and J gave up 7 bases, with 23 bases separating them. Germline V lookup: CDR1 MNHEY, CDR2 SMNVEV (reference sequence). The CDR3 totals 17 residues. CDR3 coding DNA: TGTGCCAGCAGTTCTAGCCGGGGGGCAGGCTCGGTACAGCCCCAGCATTTT. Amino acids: CASSSSRGAGSVQPQHF.

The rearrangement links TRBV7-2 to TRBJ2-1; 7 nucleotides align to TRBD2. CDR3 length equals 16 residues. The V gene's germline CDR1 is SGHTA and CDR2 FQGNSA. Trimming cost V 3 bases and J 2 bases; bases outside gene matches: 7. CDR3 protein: CASSFPGGRAYNEQFF. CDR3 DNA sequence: TGTGCCAGCAGCTTCCCGGGTGGGAGGGCCTACAATGAGCAGTTCTTC.

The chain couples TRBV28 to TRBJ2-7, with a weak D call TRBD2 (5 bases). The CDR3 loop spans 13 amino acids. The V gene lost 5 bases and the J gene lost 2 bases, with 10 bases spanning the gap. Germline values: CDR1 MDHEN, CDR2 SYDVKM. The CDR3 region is CASSRGVTYEQYF. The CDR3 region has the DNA TGTGCCAGCAGTCGGGGAGTGACCTACGAGCAGTACTTC.

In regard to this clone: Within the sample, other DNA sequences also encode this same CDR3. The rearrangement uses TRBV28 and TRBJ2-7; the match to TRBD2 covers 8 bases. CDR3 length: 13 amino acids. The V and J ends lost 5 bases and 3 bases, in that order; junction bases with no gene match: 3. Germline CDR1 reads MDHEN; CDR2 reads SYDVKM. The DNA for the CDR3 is TGTGCCAGCAGTCCCGGGACTAGCTACGAGCAGTACTTC. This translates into CASSPGTSYEQYF.

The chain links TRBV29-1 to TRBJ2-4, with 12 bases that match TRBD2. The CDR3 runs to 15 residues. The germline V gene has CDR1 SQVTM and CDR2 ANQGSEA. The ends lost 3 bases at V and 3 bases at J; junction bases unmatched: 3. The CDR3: CSVEGLAGGKNIQYF. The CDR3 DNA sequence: TGCAGCGTTGAGGGACTAGCGGGCGGCAAAAACATTCAGTACTTC.

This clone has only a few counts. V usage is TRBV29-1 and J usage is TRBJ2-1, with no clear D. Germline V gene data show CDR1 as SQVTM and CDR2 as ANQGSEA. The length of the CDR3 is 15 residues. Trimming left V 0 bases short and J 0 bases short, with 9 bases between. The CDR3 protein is CSVEEVQSSYNEQFF. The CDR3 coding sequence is TGCAGCGTTGAAGAGGTCCAGTCCTCCTACAATGAGCAGTTCTTC.

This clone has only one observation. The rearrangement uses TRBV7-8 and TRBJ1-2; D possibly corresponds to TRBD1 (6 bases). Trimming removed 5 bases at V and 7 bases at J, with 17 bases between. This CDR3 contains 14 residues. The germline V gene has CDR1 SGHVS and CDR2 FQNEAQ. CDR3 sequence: CASSLRTGTSGYTF. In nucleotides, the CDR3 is TGTGCCAGCAGCCTGAGAACAGGGACTTCTGGCTACACCTTC.

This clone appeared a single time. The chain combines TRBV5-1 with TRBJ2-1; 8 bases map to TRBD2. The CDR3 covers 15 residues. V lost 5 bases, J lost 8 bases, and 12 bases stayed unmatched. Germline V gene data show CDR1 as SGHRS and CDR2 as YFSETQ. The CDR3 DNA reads TGCGCCAGCAGTCCAGGACTAGCAAGTAATTATGAGCAGTTCTTC. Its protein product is CASSPGLASNYEQFF.

In DNA form, the CDR3 reads TGCGCCAGCAGTGATAGGAAGGGGGCGGACGAGCAGTACTTC. This sequence encodes CASSDRKGADEQYF. The J gene is TRBJ2-7, the V gene TRBV10-1, with 7 bases identical to TRBD1. Germline V gene data show CDR1 as WNHNN and CDR2 as SYGVQD (reference sequence). This CDR3 comprises 14 residues. Trimming took 3 bases from V and 5 from J; bases not matched to a gene: 7.

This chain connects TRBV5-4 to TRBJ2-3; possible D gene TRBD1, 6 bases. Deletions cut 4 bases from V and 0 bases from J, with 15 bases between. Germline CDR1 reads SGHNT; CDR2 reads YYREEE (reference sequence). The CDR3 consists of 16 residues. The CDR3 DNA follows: TGTGCCAGCAGCCCTTGGACAGCTCCTAGCACAGATACGCAGTATTTT. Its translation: CASSPWTAPSTDTQYF.